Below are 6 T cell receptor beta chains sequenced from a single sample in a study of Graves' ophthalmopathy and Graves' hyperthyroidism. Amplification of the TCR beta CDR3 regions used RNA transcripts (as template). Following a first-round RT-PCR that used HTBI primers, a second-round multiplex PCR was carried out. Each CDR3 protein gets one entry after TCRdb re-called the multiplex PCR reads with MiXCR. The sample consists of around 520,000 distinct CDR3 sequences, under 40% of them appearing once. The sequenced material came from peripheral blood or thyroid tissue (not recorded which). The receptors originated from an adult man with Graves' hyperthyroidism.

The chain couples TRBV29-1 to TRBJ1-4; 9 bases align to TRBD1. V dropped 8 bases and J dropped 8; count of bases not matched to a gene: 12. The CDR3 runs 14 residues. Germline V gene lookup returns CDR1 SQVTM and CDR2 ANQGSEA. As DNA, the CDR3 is TGCAGCAGTGACAAGGGACAGGGAGGGGAAAAACTGTTTTTT. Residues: CSSDKGQGGEKLFF.

Here the CDR3 reads CASSSTQQGGRYTF. For the CDR3, the DNA is TGTGCCAGCAGTTCCACTCAACAGGGTGGGAGGTACACCTTC. V is TRBV12-3 or TRBV12-4 and J is TRBJ1-2, with D perhaps TRBD1 (6 bases). The CDR3 contains 14 residues. Trimming cost V 4 bases and J 11 bases, with 20 bases left between them.

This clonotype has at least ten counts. The CDR3 coding sequence is TGCAGTGCTCCGAAGCGGGGGTTAATTGAGACCCAGTACTTC. Its protein product is CSAPKRGLIETQYF. The V call is TRBV20-1, the J call TRBJ2-5; TRBD2 aligns across 8 bases. The CDR3 length is 14 residues. V was clipped by 5 bases and J by 5 bases; unmatched bases: 10. Germline CDR1 and CDR2: DFQATT and SNEGSKA (reference sequence).

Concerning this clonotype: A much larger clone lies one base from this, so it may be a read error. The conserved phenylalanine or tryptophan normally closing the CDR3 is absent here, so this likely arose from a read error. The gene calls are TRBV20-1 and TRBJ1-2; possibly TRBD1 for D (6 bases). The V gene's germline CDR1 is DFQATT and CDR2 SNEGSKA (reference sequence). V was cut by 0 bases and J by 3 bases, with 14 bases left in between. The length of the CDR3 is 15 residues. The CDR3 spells CSARDPAGGHYGYTL. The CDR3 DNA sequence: TGCAGTGCTAGAGATCCGGCGGGGGGCCACTATGGCTACACCCTC.

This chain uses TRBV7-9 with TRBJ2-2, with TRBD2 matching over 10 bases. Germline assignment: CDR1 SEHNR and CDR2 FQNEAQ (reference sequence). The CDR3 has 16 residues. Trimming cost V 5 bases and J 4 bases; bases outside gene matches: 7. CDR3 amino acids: CASSKLLAGGTGELFF. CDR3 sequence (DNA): TGTGCCAGCAGCAAATTATTAGCGGGAGGCACCGGGGAGCTGTTTTTT.

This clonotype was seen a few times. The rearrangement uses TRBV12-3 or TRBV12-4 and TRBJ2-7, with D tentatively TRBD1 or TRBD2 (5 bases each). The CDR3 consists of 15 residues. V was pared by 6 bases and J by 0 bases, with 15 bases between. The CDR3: CASSQSGTSSYEQYF. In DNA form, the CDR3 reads TGTGCCAGCAGCCAATCTGGGACGAGCTCCTACGAGCAGTACTTC.